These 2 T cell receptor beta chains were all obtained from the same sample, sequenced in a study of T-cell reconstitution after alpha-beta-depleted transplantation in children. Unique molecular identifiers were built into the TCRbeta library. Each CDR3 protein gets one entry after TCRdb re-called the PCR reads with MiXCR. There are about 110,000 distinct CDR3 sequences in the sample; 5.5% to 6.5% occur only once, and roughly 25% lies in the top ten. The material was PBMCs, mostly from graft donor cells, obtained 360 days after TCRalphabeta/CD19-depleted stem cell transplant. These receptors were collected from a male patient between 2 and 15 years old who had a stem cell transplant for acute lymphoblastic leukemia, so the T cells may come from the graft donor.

CDR3 region: CASSFLTSGGDTDTQYF. CDR3 bases: TGTGCCAGCAGTTTCCTTACTAGCGGGGGGGACACAGATACGCAGTATTTT. This chain connects TRBV27 to TRBJ2-3; 13 bases are shared with TRBD2. The CDR3 contains 17 residues. Losses at the gene ends were 3 bases for V and 2 bases for J; bases not matched to a gene: 5. Looked up from germline, CDR1 is MNHEY and CDR2 is SMNVEV (reference sequence).

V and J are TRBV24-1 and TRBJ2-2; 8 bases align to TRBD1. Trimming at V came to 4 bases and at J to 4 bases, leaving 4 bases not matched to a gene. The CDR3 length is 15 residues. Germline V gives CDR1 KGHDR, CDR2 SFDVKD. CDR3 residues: CATSEFDRGTGELFF. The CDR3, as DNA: TGTGCCACCAGTGAGTTCGACAGGGGCACCGGGGAGCTGTTTTTT.